A single sample gave rise to the 29 T cell receptor beta chains below, sequenced in a study of shared clonotypes between healthy human individuals. The table came from immunoSEQ multiplex PCR; TCRdb's copy has only in-frame clones and leaves some out. The sample consists of around 700,000 clones, approximately 79% of them appearing once. The sequencing input was memory CD4+ T cells sorted from blood. Subset defined: CD45RA-negative fraction. The receptors were sampled from a woman under 40 in good health.

This chain joins TRBV28 and TRBJ2-2, with a weak D call TRBD2 (6 bases). Looked up from germline, CDR1 is MDHEN and CDR2 is SYDVKM. With 5 bases removed from V and 1 base from J, the gap between germline ends came to 17 bases. The CDR3 extends over 17 amino acids. The CDR3 here is CASSAGRSSGNTGELFF. The CDR3 DNA is TGTGCCAGCAGTGCCGGGCGAAGTAGCGGGAACACCGGGGAGCTGTTTTTT.

The V and J genes are TRBV28 and TRBJ2-1, with unresolved D. Trimming cost V 2 bases and J 4 bases, with 12 bases left between them. This CDR3 is built from 15 residues. Germline values: CDR1 MDHEN, CDR2 SYDVKM. This CDR3 reads CASSLDHAGYNEQFF. The CDR3 DNA reads TGTGCCAGCAGTTTAGACCATGCCGGGTACAATGAGCAGTTCTTC.

This chain links TRBV27 with TRBJ1-2, with 10 bases that match TRBD1. Germline V gene sequence: CDR1 MNHEY, CDR2 SMNVEV (reference sequence). Trimming removed 6 bases from V and 8 bases from J; junction bases left unmatched: 6. There are 13 residues in the CDR3. The DNA of the CDR3 is TGTGCCAGCAGCCTTGACAGGGGGCGCGGCTACACCTTC. As protein: CASSLDRGRGYTF.

The genes are TRBV7-2 and TRBJ2-1, with D perhaps TRBD2 (5 bases). Per the germline V gene, CDR1 is SGHTA and CDR2 is FQGNSA. The CDR3 is 17 amino acids. Trimming shortened V by 2 bases and J by 0 bases, and 14 bases separated the two germline ends. Here the CDR3 reads CASSLKRAGSSYNEQFF. The CDR3 DNA sequence: TGTGCCAGCAGCTTAAAGAGGGCGGGTAGCTCCTACAATGAGCAGTTCTTC.

This clone was found a few times. The genes are TRBV6-5 and TRBJ2-6; D may correspond to TRBD1 or TRBD2 (5 bases each). Germline V lookup: CDR1 MNHEY, CDR2 SVGAGI. CDR3 length equals 14 residues. V dropped 7 bases and J dropped 0 bases, with 7 bases sitting between them. The CDR3 DNA sequence: TGTGCCAGCAAGGGGAGCTCTGGGGCCAACGTCCTGACTTTC. Translation: CASKGSSGANVLTF.

The chain links TRBV7-9 to TRBJ2-7, with D possibly matching TRBD1 (6 bases). V was cut by 0 bases and J by 3 bases, with 12 bases left in between. Germline V gene data show CDR1 as SEHNR and CDR2 as FQNEAQ (reference sequence). The CDR3 runs to 15 residues. Written as DNA, the CDR3 is TGTGCCAGCAGCTTAGCCAGGGGTTTTGACTACGAGCAGTACTTC. Its protein is CASSLARGFDYEQYF.

This chain links TRBV5-6 with TRBJ2-3; TRBD1 aligns across 9 bases. CDR1 and CDR2 from the germline V gene are SGHDT and YYEEEE. This CDR3 has 14 amino acids. Germline trimming cut 4 bases from V and 6 bases from J; bases unmatched to any gene: 6. This CDR3 is CASSRTGEGDTQYF. The CDR3 DNA sequence: TGTGCCAGCAGCCGGACAGGGGAGGGTGATACGCAGTATTTT.

The rearrangement links TRBV18 to TRBJ1-2; the D is unclear. The CDR3 runs to 14 residues. Germline V lookup: CDR1 KGHSH, CDR2 LQKENI. Trimming stripped 0 bases from V and 8 bases from J, with 13 bases between. CDR3 residues: CASSPPGSQYGYTF. The CDR3 bases are TGTGCCAGCTCACCACCTGGGTCCCAATACGGCTACACCTTC.

This clone has ten or more counts. Other nucleotide sequences from this sample produce the same CDR3. The chain carries TRBV5-1 and TRBJ2-1; perhaps TRBD2 as D (5 bases). The germline V and J ends were trimmed by 2 bases and 4 bases, with 13 bases remaining between them. This CDR3 region has 15 residues. Per the germline V gene, CDR1 is SGHRS and CDR2 is YFSETQ. The CDR3 spells CASSLSSGGYNEQFF. CDR3 DNA: TGCGCCAGCAGCTTATCCAGCGGCGGATACAATGAGCAGTTCTTC.

The rearrangement links TRBV4-1 to TRBJ2-1; D call uncertain. The germline V gene encodes CDR1 MGHRA and CDR2 YSYEKL. Trimming took off 0 bases at V and 0 bases at J, with 9 bases between the two ends. The CDR3 is 16 residues long. This chain's CDR3 is CASSQEHWSSYNEQFF. The CDR3, as DNA: TGCGCCAGCAGCCAAGAGCACTGGAGCTCCTACAATGAGCAGTTCTTC.

The V and J genes are TRBV4-1 and TRBJ2-7; 9 bases are a match to TRBD2. Trimming took 1 base from V and 0 from J; bases not matched to a gene: 13. Germline V lookup: CDR1 MGHRA, CDR2 YSYEKL. The CDR3 is 19 residues long. CDR3 coding DNA: TGCGCCAGCAGCCAAGGGGGGAATACCGGGACTAGCCGCTCCTACGAGCAGTACTTC. It translates to CASSQGGNTGTSRSYEQYF.

The V gene is TRBV7-9, the J gene TRBJ1-1; D is ambiguous. V gave up 5 bases and J gave up 5 bases, with 15 bases separating them. CDR1 and CDR2 from the germline V gene are SEHNR and FQNEAQ (reference sequence). The CDR3 runs 14 residues. The CDR3 DNA follows: TGTGCCAGCAGCCCTGGTCGCGGCGGGACTGAAGCTTTCTTT. The encoded protein is CASSPGRGGTEAFF. The full variable domain, with the rest looked up from reference TRBV7-9 and TRBJ1-1, is DTGVSQNPRHKITKRGQNVTFRCDPISEHNRLYWYRQTLGQGPEFLTYFQNEAQLEKSRLLSDRFSAERPKGSFSTLEIQRTEQGDSAMYLCASSPGRGGTEAFFGQGTRLTVV.

V gene TRBV10-1 combines with J gene TRBJ1-1; D is uncertain. Germline CDR1 WNHNN, CDR2 SYGVQD (reference sequence). V dropped 6 bases and J dropped 5 bases, with 13 bases sitting between them. This CDR3 region has 13 residues. The CDR3 loop reads CASRNNMGTEAFF. The CDR3 DNA sequence: TGCGCCAGCAGAAACAATATGGGAACTGAAGCTTTCTTT.

The genes are TRBV6-6 and TRBJ2-4; TRBD2 aligns across 8 bases. The CDR3 contains 14 residues. The J segment lost 8 bases and the V segment lost 2 bases, leaving 5 bases of the junction unmatched. Germline V CDR1 and CDR2: MNHNY, SVGAGI (reference sequence). The CDR3 sequence is CASSYPGLADIQYF. The DNA of the CDR3 is TGTGCCAGCAGTTACCCCGGACTAGCTGACATTCAGTACTTC.

The rearrangement links TRBV5-3 to TRBJ1-5; maybe TRBD1 (5 bases). TRBV5-3 is classed as an ORF, of uncertain function. The CDR3 is made up of 13 amino acids. V lost 3 bases to trimming and J lost 9 bases, with 13 bases between them. The chain's CDR3 is CARSSRGVRPQHF. The CDR3 bases are TGTGCCAGAAGCTCGAGGGGTGTGCGGCCCCAGCATTTT.

The table lists this clone with a few counts. V gene TRBV5-1 combines with J gene TRBJ1-1; D gene ambiguous. The CDR3 contains 14 residues. CDR1 and CDR2 (germline): SGHRS, YFSETQ. V was clipped by 3 bases and J by 1 base, with 10 bases between them. CDR3 sequence reads: CASSSPNRNTEAFF. DNA of the CDR3: TGCGCCAGCAGCTCCCCTAACAGGAACACTGAAGCTTTCTTT.

The chain recombines TRBV6-6 with TRBJ1-2; perhaps TRBD1 as D (5 bases). The CDR3 is made up of 15 amino acids. Germline V gene lookup returns CDR1 MNHNY and CDR2 SVGAGI (reference sequence). V lost 5 bases, J lost 0 bases, and 13 bases lay in between. CDR3: CASSEAGRANYGYTF. The CDR3 DNA follows: TGTGCCAGCAGTGAGGCGGGCAGGGCTAACTATGGCTACACCTTC.

V gene TRBV29-1 combines with J gene TRBJ2-2; D ambiguous. Looked up from germline, CDR1 is SQVTM and CDR2 is ANQGSEA. V lost 2 bases and J lost 2, with 9 bases in between. This CDR3 is 14 amino acids long. The CDR3 nucleotides read TGCAGCGTTGAATCGTCAGCCAACACCGGGGAGCTGTTTTTT. Protein product: CSVESSANTGELFF.

This clone was seen at least ten times. J is TRBJ2-2 and V is TRBV11-2; D uncertain. Germline CDR1 and CDR2: SGHAT and FQNNGV. Trimming stripped 5 bases from V and 0 bases from J, with 13 bases between. The CDR3 loop spans 16 amino acids. This CDR3 is CASSAEQVANTGELFF. The CDR3 DNA sequence: TGTGCCAGCAGCGCGGAGCAAGTTGCGAACACCGGGGAGCTGTTTTTT.

V usage is TRBV28 and J usage is TRBJ2-7; 10 bases agree with TRBD1. V trimming: 5 bases; J trimming: 5 bases; junction bases outside the gene matches: 6. Looked up from germline, CDR1 is MDHEN and CDR2 is SYDVKM. The CDR3 has 14 residues. The CDR3 bases are TGTGCCAGCAGTGAGAGACAGGGGGCGAACGAGCAGTACTTC. This codes for CASSERQGANEQYF.

The chain uses TRBV4-2 and TRBJ2-7, with 14 bases matching TRBD2. V shed 4 bases and J 3 bases; nucleotides not matched to a gene: 11. This CDR3 is 18 amino acids long. Germline values: CDR1 LGHNA, CDR2 YNFKEQ. In DNA form, the CDR3 reads TGTGCCAGCAGCCCCGGGACTAGCGGGGGTCTCCGGGTCTACGAGCAGTACTTC. Its translation is CASSPGTSGGLRVYEQYF.

The rearrangement links TRBV7-9 to TRBJ2-1, with D possibly matching TRBD2 (6 bases). Germline loops: CDR1 SEHNR, CDR2 FQNEAQ (reference sequence). CDR3 length equals 14 residues. The ends were cut back, 3 bases at V and 8 bases at J, with 14 bases in the middle. The CDR3 region has the DNA TGTGCCAGCAGCTTTCTTCGGGAGAGCTATGAGCAGTTCTTC. Translated: CASSFLRESYEQFF.

V is TRBV9 and J is TRBJ2-3, with 7 bases that match TRBD2. This CDR3 spans 16 amino acids. From germline, CDR1 is SGDLS and CDR2 YYNGEE. Trimming took 0 bases from V and 2 from J; bases not matched to a gene: 6. CDR3 in DNA: TGTGCCAGCAGCGTAGGTGCCAGCGGGGACACAGATACGCAGTATTTT. Its translation: CASSVGASGDTDTQYF.

This chain uses TRBV11-2 with TRBJ2-2, with D hard to call. V lost 3 bases, J lost 6 bases, and 5 bases lay in between. Germline V gene sequence: CDR1 SGHAT, CDR2 FQNNGV. The CDR3 spans 12 residues. The CDR3 DNA reads as TGTGCCAGCAGCTTGACTCCCGGGGAGCTGTTTTTT. This codes for CASSLTPGELFF.

The gene calls are TRBV9 and TRBJ2-5; 8 bases agree with TRBD2. V trimming: 4 bases; J trimming: 5 bases; junction bases outside the gene matches: 13. Germline values: CDR1 SGDLS, CDR2 YYNGEE. The CDR3 consists of 16 residues. This CDR3 is CASSPGGGTRTETQYF. The CDR3 nucleotides are TGTGCCAGCAGCCCTGGGGGGGGGACTAGAACGGAGACCCAGTACTTC. The whole variable domain, remainder taken from reference TRBV9 and TRBJ2-5, is DSGVTQTPKHLITATGQRVTLRCSPRSGDLSVYWYQQSLDQGLQFLIQYYNGEERAKGNILERFSAQQFPDLHSELNLSSLELGDSALYFCASSPGGGTRTETQYFGPGTRLLVL.

The chain has TRBV28 and TRBJ1-1; TRBD1 matches 9 bases. This CDR3 contains 17 residues. Germline V gives CDR1 MDHEN, CDR2 SYDVKM. V dropped 7 bases and J dropped 6; count of bases not matched to a gene: 18. The CDR3 is CASIINLGRQGVSEAFF. CDR3 coding DNA: TGTGCCAGCATTATTAACCTGGGGAGACAGGGGGTTTCTGAAGCTTTCTTT.

This chain connects TRBV6-6 to TRBJ2-5; 7 nucleotides line up with TRBD2. J lost 4 bases, V lost 0 bases, and 5 bases had no gene match. The CDR3 contains 15 residues. Germline values: CDR1 MNHNY, CDR2 SVGAGI (reference sequence). The CDR3 is CASSYSAGKGETQYF. In DNA form, the CDR3 reads TGTGCCAGCAGTTACTCAGCGGGAAAGGGAGAGACCCAGTACTTC.

The chain recombines TRBV5-1 with TRBJ2-1; D perhaps matches TRBD1 (6 bases). The V end lost 4 bases, the J end lost 4 bases, and 15 bases lay between the germline ends. CDR3 size: 15 residues. Germline V gene sequence: CDR1 SGHRS, CDR2 YFSETQ. The CDR3 loop is CASSIDRPEYNEQFF. The CDR3 bases are TGCGCCAGCAGCATCGACAGGCCGGAGTACAATGAGCAGTTCTTC.

The chain links TRBV18 to TRBJ1-1; weak D call: TRBD1 (6 bases). This CDR3 region has 15 residues. In germline, CDR1 is KGHSH, CDR2 LQKENI. Between the trimmed V and J ends, which lost 2 bases and 4 bases, there was a span of 14 bases. This CDR3 is CASSPRGKGGTEAFF. For the CDR3, the DNA is TGTGCCAGCTCACCAAGGGGGAAGGGAGGCACTGAAGCTTTCTTT.